One sample yielded the 20 T cell receptor beta chains listed below, sequenced in a study of blood T cell repertoires in COVID-19. The assay was immunoSEQ multiplex PCR, and TCRdb's table has in-frame clones only and misses some. The table lists 140,000 to 150,000 clones, about four fifths of them singletons. Sample: peripheral blood. The receptors here all came from a human donor with acute or convalescent COVID-19. The donor label of this sample is uncertain.

V gene TRBV5-4 combines with J gene TRBJ1-4; 8 nucleotides agree with TRBD1. The trim removed 4 bases at V and 8 bases at J, leaving 13 bases unmatched. The germline gives CDR1 SGHNT, CDR2 YYREEE (reference sequence). This CDR3 is built from 16 residues. The CDR3 reads CASSTAPDRVGEKLFF. The CDR3 nucleotides read TGTGCCAGCAGCACCGCCCCGGACAGGGTAGGAGAAAAACTGTTTTTT. Full variable domain (missing parts from reference TRBV5-4 and TRBJ1-4): ETGVTQSPTHLIKTRGQQVTLRCSSQSGHNTVSWYQQALGQGPQFIFQYYREEENGRGNFPPRFSGLQFPNYSSELNVNALELDDSALYLCASSTAPDRVGEKLFFGSGTQLSVL.

The chain carries TRBV6-2 or TRBV6-3 and TRBJ2-7; no clear D. V lost 2 bases and J lost 3, with 5 bases in between. This CDR3 has 12 residues. Germline V gene sequence: CDR1 MNHEY, CDR2 SVGEGT. The CDR3 DNA is TGTGCCAGCAGTTACCGCGGCTACGAGCAGTACTTC. It codes for CASSYRGYEQYF.

The chain links TRBV3-1 (or the pseudogene TRBV3-2) to TRBJ2-5, with 7 bases lining up with TRBD1. Germline loops: CDR1 LGHDT, CDR2 YNNKEL (reference sequence). V lost 3 bases to trimming and J lost 5 bases; unmatched junction nucleotides: 15. The CDR3 length is 17 residues. CDR3 coding DNA: TGTGCCAGCAGCCAGACCCCCGCAGGGGGTTTCGGGGAGACCCAGTACTTC. It yields the protein CASSQTPAGGFGETQYF.

CDR3 nucleotide sequence: TGTGCCAGCAGCTTGAGGAACCGCGGCGCGGAGACCCAGTACTTC. The encoded protein is CASSLRNRGAETQYF. J is TRBJ2-5 and V is TRBV5-4; the D is unclear. Germline lookup yields CDR1 SGHNT and CDR2 YYREEE (reference sequence). Trimming took off 1 base at V and 5 bases at J, with 15 bases between the two ends. The CDR3 runs to 15 residues.

V is TRBV19 and J is TRBJ1-6; 7 bases are shared with TRBD1. The CDR3 covers 15 residues. Germline CDR1 LNHDA, CDR2 SQIVND (reference sequence). Trimming at V came to 9 bases and at J to 10 bases, leaving 15 bases not matched to a gene. The CDR3 DNA reads TGTGCCAGCCTTCCGGGATACCGGACAGGATCACCCCTCCACTTT. It translates to CASLPGYRTGSPLHF.

This clone has a single count. The chain combines TRBV9 with TRBJ1-1, with a tentative D call TRBD1 (5 bases). V lost 0 bases, J lost 4 bases, and 10 bases lay in between. Germline V gene lookup returns CDR1 SGDLS and CDR2 YYNGEE. The CDR3 covers 14 residues. The CDR3 loop reads CASSVEKGVTEAFF. The DNA of the CDR3 is TGTGCCAGCAGCGTAGAAAAAGGGGTCACTGAAGCTTTCTTT.

The V call is TRBV11-2, the J call TRBJ1-6; D possibly corresponds to TRBD1 (5 bases). This CDR3 has 15 residues. Germline CDR1 reads SGHAT; CDR2 reads FQNNGV. V was shortened by 7 bases and J by 2 bases, with 12 bases between the two germline ends. CDR3 nucleotides: TGTGCCAGCACCTCGACGGGGGCCTATAATTCACCCCTCCACTTT. Translated: CASTSTGAYNSPLHF.

The genes are TRBV19 and TRBJ1-6; D perhaps matches TRBD1 (6 bases). This CDR3 region has 19 residues. The V end lost 3 bases, the J end lost 0 bases, and 18 bases lay between the germline ends. Per the germline V gene, CDR1 is LNHDA and CDR2 is SQIVND (reference sequence). CDR3 amino acids: CASSMGARNKSSYNSPLHF. CDR3 bases: TGTGCCAGTAGTATGGGGGCCCGAAATAAGAGCTCCTATAATTCACCCCTCCACTTT.

Regarding this clone: The same CDR3 arises from other DNA sequences in this sample as well. The V gene is TRBV6-6, the J gene TRBJ1-4, with TRBD1 as a possible D gene (5 bases). The CDR3 runs to 14 residues. The V end lost 2 bases, the J end lost 4 bases, and 8 bases lay between the germline ends. Germline loops: CDR1 MNHNY, CDR2 SVGAGI (reference sequence). CDR3 nucleotide sequence: TGTGCCAGCAGTTACGGGGGGAATAATGAAAAACTGTTTTTT. Amino acid sequence: CASSYGGNNEKLFF.

The chain combines TRBV30 with TRBJ1-2, with a tentative D call TRBD1 (5 bases). V lost 1 base and J lost 6, with 18 bases in between. Germline lookup yields CDR1 GTSNPN and CDR2 SVGIG (reference sequence). The CDR3 is made up of 15 amino acids. In nucleotides, the CDR3 is TGTGCCTGGAGTGGGCTTCAGGGTTTGGGGCATGGCTACACCTTC. It translates to CAWSGLQGLGHGYTF.

V gene TRBV19 combines with J gene TRBJ1-5, with 9 positions matching TRBD1. The CDR3 spans 13 residues. Germline CDR1 reads LNHDA; CDR2 reads SQIVND (reference sequence). J gave up 5 bases and V 9 bases, and 5 bases lay outside the gene matches. CDR3 sequence reads: CASTTGGDQPQHF. CDR3 DNA sequence: TGTGCCAGCACAACAGGGGGCGATCAGCCCCAGCATTTT.

The chain carries TRBV7-6 and TRBJ1-4, with D unresolved. The CDR3 covers 13 residues. V lost 5 bases and J 10 bases, leaving 14 bases between the germline ends. Germline CDR1 and CDR2: SGHVS and FNYEAQ. CDR3 in DNA: TGTGCCAGCAGCCAAGAGCCGGGTGTAAAACTGTTTTTT. Translated, it gives CASSQEPGVKLFF.

The chain joins TRBV11-3 to TRBJ1-1; TRBD1 matches at 10 bases. The CDR3 extends over 17 amino acids. V dropped 5 bases and J dropped 0; count of bases not matched to a gene: 9. Germline CDR1 and CDR2: SGHNT and YENEEA. The CDR3 sequence: CASSPGTGDFMNTEAFF. CDR3 nucleotides: TGTGCCAGCAGCCCCGGGACAGGGGATTTTATGAACACTGAAGCTTTCTTT.

The genes are TRBV5-1 and TRBJ1-1; 7 bases fit TRBD1. This CDR3 contains 14 residues. After removal of 6 bases from V and 1 base from J, the junction contained 6 bases not matched to a gene. Germline values: CDR1 SGHRS, CDR2 YFSETQ. DNA for the CDR3: TGCGCCAGCACCTTCCGGGACAGGAACACTGAAGCTTTCTTT. This sequence encodes CASTFRDRNTEAFF.

This chain links TRBV18 with TRBJ1-6; D uncertain. Germline CDR1 reads KGHSH; CDR2 reads LQKENI. This CDR3 has 14 amino acids. Trimming removed 6 bases from V and 5 bases from J, with 11 bases in between. The CDR3 nucleotides are TGTGCCAGCTCCCCCGTCGGGGATAATTCACCCCTCCACTTT. Translating it yields CASSPVGDNSPLHF.

The chain uses TRBV6-5 and TRBJ1-6; maybe TRBD1 (6 bases). The germline V gene encodes CDR1 MNHEY and CDR2 SVGAGI. The CDR3 spans 14 residues. V was trimmed by 6 bases and J by 7 bases, leaving 13 bases between them. CDR3 loop: CASRGEGGNSPLHF. The CDR3 DNA reads TGTGCCAGCAGGGGGGAGGGGGGAAATTCACCCCTCCACTTT.

Concerning this clone: Other DNA sequences from this sample encode an identical CDR3 as well. Written as DNA, the CDR3 is TGTGCCAGCTCACCCACCGGCGGAAATCAGCCCCAGCATTTT. Translated: CASSPTGGNQPQHF. The chain joins TRBV18 to TRBJ1-5; D gene uncertain. The CDR3 totals 14 residues. The germline V and J ends were trimmed by 3 bases and 4 bases, with 10 bases remaining between them. From germline, CDR1 is KGHSH and CDR2 LQKENI. The variable domain in full, with the rest retrieved from reference TRBV18 and TRBJ1-5, is NAGVMQNPRHLVRRRGQEARLRCSPMKGHSHVYWYRQLPEEGLKFMVYLQKENIIDESGMPKERFSAEFPKEGPSILRIQQVVRGDSAAYFCASSPTGGNQPQHFGDGTRLSIL.

The rearrangement uses TRBV4-2 and TRBJ2-5, with TRBD2 identical over 9 bases. Germline assignment: CDR1 LGHNA and CDR2 YNFKEQ. The CDR3 consists of 16 residues. The ends lost 4 bases at V and 5 bases at J; junction bases unmatched: 11. The CDR3 nucleotides read TGTGCCAGCAGCCCTCGGGGTGCGGGGGGGAAGGAGACCCAGTACTTC. This gives the protein CASSPRGAGGKETQYF.

The count of this clone is one. The chain couples TRBV24-1 to TRBJ2-5; no clear D. Germline lookup yields CDR1 KGHDR and CDR2 SFDVKD. Trimming removed 10 bases from V and 5 bases from J, with 10 bases in between. The CDR3 has 11 amino acids. CDR3 nucleotide sequence: TGTGCCACAGCCCAGAGGGAGACCCAGTACTTC. Translating gives CATAQRETQYF.

V gene TRBV27 combines with J gene TRBJ2-7; no definite D call. The V gene lost 5 bases and the J gene lost 1 base, with 9 bases spanning the gap. CDR1 and CDR2 (germline): MNHEY, SMNVEV (reference sequence). There are 13 residues in the CDR3. The CDR3 nucleotides are TGTGCCAGCAGTCCCTCCGGTTCCTACGAGCAGTACGTC. Amino acids: CASSPSGSYEQYV.